The rows below give T cell receptor beta chains drawn from one sample of a study of blood T cell repertoires in COVID-19. The protocol was immunoSEQ multiplex PCR, while the TCRdb copy is restricted to in-frame clones and leaves out a portion. The sample consists of some 50,000 clones, 85% to 90% of them appearing once. Material: peripheral blood. Receptors were obtained from a man in his forties or fifties with acute or convalescent COVID-19. Both conserved end residues are part of each CDR3. Fields, in order: CDR3 protein, CDR3 DNA, D gene, V gene, clone size, J gene, CDR3 length. The D gene is left open where the match is weak. Size is stated for part of the rows, as once, few or many counts, or as a class when the clone is expanded.

CASSETSGSAGELFF	TGTGCCAGCAGTGAGACTAGCGGGAGTGCCGGGGAGCTGTTTTTT	TRBD2	TRBV6-1	NA	TRBJ2-2	15
CASSPSGGRELNTGELFF	TGTGCCAGCAGCCCTAGCGGGGGGCGAGAGCTTAACACCGGGGAGCTGTTTTTT	TRBD2	TRBV7-3	NA	TRBJ2-2	18
CASSYGGYNEQFF	TGCGCCAGCAGTTACGGGGGTTACAATGAGCAGTTCTTC	NA	TRBV5-1	NA	TRBJ2-1	13
CASSLEGSGNTIYF	TGTGCCAGCAGCTTGGAGGGGTCTGGAAACACCATATATTTT	NA	TRBV5-5	NA	TRBJ1-3	14
CASSPRPPQDTDTQYF	TGTGCCAGCAGCCCCCGCCCCCCCCAGGACACAGATACGCAGTATTTT	NA	TRBV7-9	NA	TRBJ2-3	16
CASTGSSYEQYF	TGTGCCAGCACTGGGAGCTCCTACGAGCAGTACTTC	NA	TRBV6-5	NA	TRBJ2-7	12
CASSSTGGAANEKLFF	TGTGCCAGCAGCTCCACAGGCGGGGCAGCTAATGAAAAACTGTTTTTT	NA	TRBV9	NA	TRBJ1-4	16
CASSQAWGARQETQYF	TGTGCCAGCAGCCAAGCTTGGGGAGCGCGTCAAGAGACCCAGTACTTC	NA	TRBV14	few	TRBJ2-5	16
CASKDSRGPIYGYTF	TGTGCCAGCAAAGATTCCAGGGGACCCATTTATGGCTACACCTTC	NA	TRBV27	NA	TRBJ1-2	15
CASSLRPAGYSGNTIYF	TGTGCCAGCAGTTTACGCCCGGCAGGGTACTCTGGAAACACCATATATTTT	NA	TRBV27	NA	TRBJ1-3	17
CASSAHSGTNEKLFF	TGTGCCAGCAGTGCCCACAGCGGAACTAATGAAAAACTGTTTTTT	NA	TRBV6-4	NA	TRBJ1-4	15
CASSGRASEKLFF	TGTGCCAGTTCGGGCAGGGCGTCTGAAAAACTGTTTTTT	NA	TRBV27	NA	TRBJ1-4	13
CASRIQGTVETQYF	TGTGCCAGCAGGATACAGGGAACGGTAGAGACCCAGTACTTC	NA	TRBV28	once	TRBJ2-5	14
CSASFGQGEKTQYF	TGCAGTGCTAGTTTTGGACAGGGGGAAAAGACCCAGTACTTC	TRBD1	TRBV20-1	NA	TRBJ2-5	14
CASSWDRADYEQYF	TGCGCCAGCAGCTGGGACAGGGCCGATTACGAGCAGTACTTC	TRBD1	TRBV5-1	NA	TRBJ2-7	14
CAISRTGSYEQYF	TGTGCCATCAGCCGGACAGGATCCTACGAGCAGTACTTC	TRBD1	TRBV10-3	NA	TRBJ2-7	13
CASSFSTGVEKLFF	TGTGCCAGCAGTTTCTCCACAGGGGTTGAAAAACTGTTTTTT	TRBD1	TRBV27	NA	TRBJ1-4	14
CAWKRTGGHEKLFF	TGTGCCTGGAAACGGACAGGGGGCCATGAAAAACTGTTTTTT	TRBD1	TRBV30	NA	TRBJ1-4	14
CASSHGTGGHQPQHF	TGTGCCAGCAGCCACGGGACAGGGGGCCATCAGCCCCAGCATTTT	TRBD1	TRBV3-1/TRBV3-2	NA	TRBJ1-5	15
CAGGHTRGDTQYF	TGTGCTGGGGGCCACACTCGCGGAGATACGCAGTATTTT	NA	TRBV30	NA	TRBJ2-3	13
CASSDGAGAQPQHF	TGTGCCAGCAGTGATGGTGCAGGGGCTCAGCCCCAGCATTTT	NA	TRBV25-1	NA	TRBJ1-5	14
CASSTSDRGQNTGELFF	TGTGCCAGCAGCACAAGTGACAGGGGGCAAAACACCGGGGAGCTGTTTTTT	NA	TRBV21-1	NA	TRBJ2-2	17
CASRLRGTGDSNQPQHF	TGTGCCAGCAGATTGCGGGGGACAGGGGATAGCAATCAGCCCCAGCATTTT	TRBD1	TRBV27	NA	TRBJ1-5	17
CASSRIGRVNEQFF	TGTGCCAGCAGCAGGATCGGGAGGGTGAATGAGCAGTTCTTC	TRBD2	TRBV2	NA	TRBJ2-1	14
CSASQIGRGAFF	TGCAGTGCTAGTCAAATAGGTCGCGGCGCTTTCTTT	NA	TRBV20-1	NA	TRBJ1-1	12
CASSRSSGSSYNEQFF	TGTGCCAGCAGCAGATCTAGCGGTAGCTCCTACAATGAGCAGTTCTTC	TRBD2	TRBV5-4	few	TRBJ2-1	16
CASRYPGTYNEQFF	TGTGCCAGCAGGTATCCCGGGACCTACAATGAGCAGTTCTTC	NA	TRBV6-5	few	TRBJ2-1	14
CASRPAGGYSPLHF	TGTGCCAGCAGGCCTGCAGGGGGCTATTCACCCCTCCACTTT	TRBD1	TRBV19	NA	TRBJ1-6	14
CASSSRRTGGGTEAFF	TGTGCCAGCAGCTCCCGCAGGACAGGGGGAGGCACTGAAGCTTTCTTT	TRBD1	TRBV7-9	NA	TRBJ1-1	16
CASSQVIGQGSAEAFF	TGTGCCAGCAGCCAGGTCATTGGACAGGGAAGCGCTGAAGCTTTCTTT	TRBD1	TRBV3-1/TRBV3-2	NA	TRBJ1-1	16
CASSYRLGGGNTEAFF	TGTGCCAGCAGTTACCGTTTGGGGGGAGGGAACACTGAAGCTTTCTTT	NA	TRBV6-5	NA	TRBJ1-1	16
CASSVVENTEAFF	TGTGCCAGCAGCGTCGTAGAGAACACTGAAGCTTTCTTT	NA	TRBV13	NA	TRBJ1-1	13
CASRNGLGEVKGAFF	TGTGCCAGCAGAAATGGGTTAGGGGAAGTTAAAGGAGCTTTCTTT	NA	TRBV6-5	NA	TRBJ1-1	15